The text below deals with one T cell receptor beta chain. What it recognizes is unknown. Trimming removed 3 bases from V and 1 base from J; junction bases left unmatched: 6. Germline loops: CDR1 LNHDA, CDR2 SQIVND (reference sequence). The CDR3 loop spans 17 amino acids. Generated by immunoSEQ multiplex PCR, the TCRdb table keeps only in-frame clones and is missing some. The table includes about 140,000 clones, 80% to 95% detected once. These data come from a study of T cell responses to AZD1222 COVID-19 vaccine. Study overall: Second-dose schedules of about 4 or about 12 weeks were combined.

General study results and limits: Possibly, clonal diversity was underestimated; donors were largely white British and included more females. Recipients of AZD1222 seropositive at baseline numbered only five or six.

The TCR originated in an adult in good health. This material consisted of peripheral blood, taken on day 0 of AZD1222 vaccination. The V call is TRBV19, the J call TRBJ1-4; 9 bases line up with TRBD1. The CDR3 nucleotides read TGTGCCAGTAGTATCGGGACAGGGAGTGGAACTAATGAAAAACTGTTTTTT. This codes for CASSIGTGSGTNEKLFF.